This TCR beta chain was captured by sequencing in a study of cytomegalovirus exposure and HLA in healthy donors. PCR primers comprised 60 Vbeta and 13 Jbeta primers. Data came from immunoSEQ multiplex PCR; TCRdb stores just in-frame clones and leaves some out. The profile shows about 34,000 clones, about 67% of them singletons. This CDR3 has 15 residues. With V trimmed by 6 bases and J by 7 bases, 10 bases remained unmatched. Germline assignment: CDR1 SEHNR and CDR2 FQNEAQ (reference sequence). This TCR derives from a man aged 35-49 years in good health and CMV-seropositive. The rearrangement links TRBV7-9 to TRBJ2-1; 9 nucleotides match TRBD1. The sequencing input was PBMCs. The chain's CDR3 is CASSSGQGKGNEQFF. CDR3 nucleotide sequence: TGTGCCAGCAGTTCCGGACAGGGGAAAGGGAATGAGCAGTTCTTC.